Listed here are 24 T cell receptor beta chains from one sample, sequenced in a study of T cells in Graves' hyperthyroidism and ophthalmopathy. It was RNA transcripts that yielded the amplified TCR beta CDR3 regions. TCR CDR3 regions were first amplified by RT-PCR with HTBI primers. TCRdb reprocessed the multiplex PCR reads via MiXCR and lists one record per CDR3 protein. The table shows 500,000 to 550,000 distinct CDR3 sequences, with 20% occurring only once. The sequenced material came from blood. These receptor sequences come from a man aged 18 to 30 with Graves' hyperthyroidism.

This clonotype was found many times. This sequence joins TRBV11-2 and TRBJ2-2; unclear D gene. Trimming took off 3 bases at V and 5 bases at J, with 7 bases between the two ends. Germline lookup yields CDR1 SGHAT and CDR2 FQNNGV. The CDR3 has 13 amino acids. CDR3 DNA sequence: TGTGCCAGCAGCTTGGAAGAGACCGGGGAGCTGTTTTTT. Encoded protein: CASSLEETGELFF.

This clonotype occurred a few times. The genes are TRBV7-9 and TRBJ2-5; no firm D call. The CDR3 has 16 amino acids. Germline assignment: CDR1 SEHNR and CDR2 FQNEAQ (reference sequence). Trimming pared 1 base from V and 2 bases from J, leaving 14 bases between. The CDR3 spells CASSLVRFPLQETQYF. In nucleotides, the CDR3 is TGTGCCAGCAGCTTAGTGAGGTTTCCCTTGCAAGAGACCCAGTACTTC.

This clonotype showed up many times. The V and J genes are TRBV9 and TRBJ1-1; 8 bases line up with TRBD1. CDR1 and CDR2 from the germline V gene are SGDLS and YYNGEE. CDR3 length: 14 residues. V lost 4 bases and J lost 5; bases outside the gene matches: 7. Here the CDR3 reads CASSPTGGRTEAFF. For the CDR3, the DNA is TGTGCCAGCAGCCCTACAGGGGGACGGACTGAAGCTTTCTTT.

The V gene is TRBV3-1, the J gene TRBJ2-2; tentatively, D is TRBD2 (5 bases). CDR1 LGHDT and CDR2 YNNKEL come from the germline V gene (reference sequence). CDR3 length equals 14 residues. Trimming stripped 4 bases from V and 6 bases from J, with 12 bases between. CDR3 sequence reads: CASSLLGRAGELFF. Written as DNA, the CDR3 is TGTGCCAGCAGCCTCCTAGGGAGAGCCGGGGAGCTGTTTTTT.

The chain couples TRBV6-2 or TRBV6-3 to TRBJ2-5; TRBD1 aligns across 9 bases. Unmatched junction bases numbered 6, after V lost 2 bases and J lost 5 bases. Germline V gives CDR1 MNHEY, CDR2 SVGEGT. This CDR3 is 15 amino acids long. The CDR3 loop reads CASSYGTGPAETQYF. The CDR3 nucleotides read TGTGCCAGCAGTTACGGGACAGGGCCGGCGGAGACCCAGTACTTC.

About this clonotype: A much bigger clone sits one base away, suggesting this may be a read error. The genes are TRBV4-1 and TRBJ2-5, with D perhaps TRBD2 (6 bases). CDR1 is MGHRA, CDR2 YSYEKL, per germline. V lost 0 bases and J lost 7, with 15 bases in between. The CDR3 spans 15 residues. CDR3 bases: TGCGCCAGCAGCCAAGATGCGGGGTTGGGTGGGACCCAGTACTTC. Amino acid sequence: CASSQDAGLGGTQYF.

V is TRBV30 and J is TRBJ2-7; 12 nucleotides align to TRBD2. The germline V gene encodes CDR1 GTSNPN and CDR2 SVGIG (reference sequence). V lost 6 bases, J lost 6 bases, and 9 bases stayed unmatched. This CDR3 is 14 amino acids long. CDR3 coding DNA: TGTGCCTGTTCAACGGGACTAGCGGGTTCCGAGCAGTACTTC. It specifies CACSTGLAGSEQYF. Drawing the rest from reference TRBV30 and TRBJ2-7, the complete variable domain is SQTIHQWPATLVQPVGSPLSLECTVEGTSNPNLYWYRQAAGRGLQLLFYSVGIGQISSEVPQNLSASRPQDRQFILSSKKLLLSDSGFYLCACSTGLAGSEQYFGPGTRLTVT.

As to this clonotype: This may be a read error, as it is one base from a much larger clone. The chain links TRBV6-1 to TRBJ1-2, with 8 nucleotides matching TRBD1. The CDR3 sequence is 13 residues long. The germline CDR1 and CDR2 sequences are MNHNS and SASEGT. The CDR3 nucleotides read TGTTCCAGCAGTCGGGACAGGAACTATGGCTACATCTTC. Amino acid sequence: CSSSRDRNYGYIF.

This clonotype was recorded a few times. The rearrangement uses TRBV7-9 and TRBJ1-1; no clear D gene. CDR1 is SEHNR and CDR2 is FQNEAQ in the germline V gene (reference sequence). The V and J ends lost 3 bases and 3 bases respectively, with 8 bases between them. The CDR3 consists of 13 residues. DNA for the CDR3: TGTGCCAGCAGCTTTTGGTTATACACTGAAGCTTTCTTT. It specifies CASSFWLYTEAFF.

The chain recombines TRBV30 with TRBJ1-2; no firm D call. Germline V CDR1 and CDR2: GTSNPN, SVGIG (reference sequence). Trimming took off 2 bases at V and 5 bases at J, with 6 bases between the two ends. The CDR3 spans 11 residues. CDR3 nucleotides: TGTGCCTGGAGTCGGGAGTATGGCTACACCTTC. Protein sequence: CAWSREYGYTF.

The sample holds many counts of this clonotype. CDR3 sequence (DNA): TGTGCCAGCAGTCACGGGGGGGCCGAATCTAGGGAGCAGTACTTC. Its translation: CASSHGGAESREQYF. The V and J genes are TRBV6-5 and TRBJ2-7, with 8 bases aligning to TRBD2. The CDR3 runs 15 residues. With 5 bases clipped from V and 7 bases from J, the junction kept 13 bases outside the gene matches. Germline lookup yields CDR1 MNHEY and CDR2 SVGAGI.

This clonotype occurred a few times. The chain's CDR3 is CAVGQGYQPQHF. The CDR3 DNA reads as TGTGCCGTCGGACAGGGTTATCAGCCCCAGCATTTT. The rearrangement links TRBV19 to TRBJ1-5; TRBD1 aligns across 8 bases. Germline CDR1 reads LNHDA; CDR2 reads SQIVND (reference sequence). The CDR3 consists of 12 residues. J was trimmed by 5 bases and V by 11 bases; bases with no gene match: 5.

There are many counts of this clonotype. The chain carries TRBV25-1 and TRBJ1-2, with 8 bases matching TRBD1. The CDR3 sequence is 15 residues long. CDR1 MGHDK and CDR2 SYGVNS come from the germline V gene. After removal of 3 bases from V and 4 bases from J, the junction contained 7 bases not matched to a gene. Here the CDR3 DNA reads TGTGCCAGCAGTGATCGAAGACAGGGGAGCTATGGCTACACCTTC. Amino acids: CASSDRRQGSYGYTF.

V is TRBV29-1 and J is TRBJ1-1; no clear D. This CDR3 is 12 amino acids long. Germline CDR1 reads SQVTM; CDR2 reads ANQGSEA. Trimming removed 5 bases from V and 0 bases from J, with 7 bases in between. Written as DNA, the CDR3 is TGCAGCGTTTCACGGATGAACACTGAAGCTTTCTTT. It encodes CSVSRMNTEAFF.

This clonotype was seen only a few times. The CDR3 protein is CASRGPGQGHGYTF. The DNA for the CDR3 is TGTGCCAGCAGGGGTCCGGGACAGGGGCATGGCTACACCTTC. The J gene is TRBJ1-2, the V gene TRBV2, with TRBD1 identical over 10 bases. The V and J ends lost 6 bases and 6 bases, in that order; junction bases with no gene match: 7. This CDR3 is built from 14 residues. Germline CDR1 is SNHLY and CDR2 is FYNNEI.

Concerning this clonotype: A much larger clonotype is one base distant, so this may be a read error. In nucleotides, the CDR3 is TGTGCCAGCAGTGGTAGACAGGGGACTGAAGCTTTCTTT. This translates into CASSGRQGTEAFF. V usage is TRBV2 and J usage is TRBJ1-1; 8 bases agree with TRBD1. The CDR3 is 13 residues long. The germline gives CDR1 SNHLY, CDR2 FYNNEI. The trim removed 4 bases at V and 5 bases at J, leaving 3 bases unmatched. The entire variable domain, with the rest obtained from reference TRBV2 and TRBJ1-1, is as follows: EPEVTQTPSHQVTQMGQEVILRCVPISNHLYFYWYRQILGQKVEFLVSFYNNEISEKSEIFDDQFSVERPDGSNFTLKIRSTKLEDSAMYFCASSGRQGTEAFFGQGTRLTVV.

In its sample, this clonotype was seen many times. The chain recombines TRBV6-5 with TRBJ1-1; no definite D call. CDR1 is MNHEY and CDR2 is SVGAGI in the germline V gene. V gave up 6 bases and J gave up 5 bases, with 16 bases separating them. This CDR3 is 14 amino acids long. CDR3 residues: CASSYIDGGTEAFF. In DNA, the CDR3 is TGTGCCAGCAGCTATATTGACGGAGGAACTGAAGCTTTCTTT.

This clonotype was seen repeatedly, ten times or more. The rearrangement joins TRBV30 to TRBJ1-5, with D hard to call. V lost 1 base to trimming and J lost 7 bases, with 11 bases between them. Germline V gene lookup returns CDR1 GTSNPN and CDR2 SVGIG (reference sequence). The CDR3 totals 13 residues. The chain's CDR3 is CAWSAQSGQPQHF. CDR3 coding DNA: TGTGCCTGGAGTGCTCAATCGGGACAGCCCCAGCATTTT. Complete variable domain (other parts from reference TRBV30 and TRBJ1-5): SQTIHQWPATLVQPVGSPLSLECTVEGTSNPNLYWYRQAAGRGLQLLFYSVGIGQISSEVPQNLSASRPQDRQFILSSKKLLLSDSGFYLCAWSAQSGQPQHFGDGTRLSIL.

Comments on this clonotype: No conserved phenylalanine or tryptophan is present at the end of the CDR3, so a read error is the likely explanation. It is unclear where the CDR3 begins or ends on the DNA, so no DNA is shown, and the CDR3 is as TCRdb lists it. The CDR3 here is CASSGQLNTEACL. The rearrangement uses TRBV10-2 and TRBJ1-1; TRBD1 reflects the table's D call only, with no check against the DNA. Including both end residues, the CDR3 is 13 amino acids long. The germline V gene encodes CDR1 WSHSY and CDR2 SAAADI.

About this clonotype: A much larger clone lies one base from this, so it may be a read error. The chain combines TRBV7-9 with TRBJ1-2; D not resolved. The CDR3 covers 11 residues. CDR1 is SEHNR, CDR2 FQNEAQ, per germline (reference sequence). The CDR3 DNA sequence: TGTACCAGCAGCTTTACCTATGGCTACACCTTC. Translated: CTSSFTYGYTF.

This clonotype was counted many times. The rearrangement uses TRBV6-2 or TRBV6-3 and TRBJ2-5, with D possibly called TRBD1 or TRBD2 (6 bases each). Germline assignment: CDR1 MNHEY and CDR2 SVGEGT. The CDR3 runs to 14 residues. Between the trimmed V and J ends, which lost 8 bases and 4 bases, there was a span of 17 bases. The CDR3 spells CASSLLGGRETQYF. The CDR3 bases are TGTGCCAGCTCTCTTCTCGGGGGCCGAGAGACCCAGTACTTC.

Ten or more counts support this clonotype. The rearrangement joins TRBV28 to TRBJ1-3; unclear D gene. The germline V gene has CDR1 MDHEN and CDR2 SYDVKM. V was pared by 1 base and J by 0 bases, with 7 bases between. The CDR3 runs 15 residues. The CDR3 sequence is CASSLSTPSGNTIYF. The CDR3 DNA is TGTGCCAGCAGTTTATCGACCCCCTCTGGAAACACCATATATTTT.

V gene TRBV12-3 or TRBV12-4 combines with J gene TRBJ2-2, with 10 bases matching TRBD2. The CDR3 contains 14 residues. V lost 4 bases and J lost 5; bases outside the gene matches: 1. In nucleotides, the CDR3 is TGTGCCAGCAGTTCACTAGCGGGGACCGGGGAGCTGTTTTTT. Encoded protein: CASSSLAGTGELFF.

The CDR3: CASSLVASALQETQYF. The CDR3 region has the DNA TGCGCCAGCAGCTTGGTGGCTAGCGCTCTACAAGAGACCCAGTACTTC. The V gene is TRBV5-1, the J gene TRBJ2-5, with D perhaps TRBD2 (6 bases). Per germline, CDR1 SGHRS and CDR2 YFSETQ. The CDR3 consists of 16 residues. V shed 0 bases and J shed 2 bases, with 14 bases lying between them.